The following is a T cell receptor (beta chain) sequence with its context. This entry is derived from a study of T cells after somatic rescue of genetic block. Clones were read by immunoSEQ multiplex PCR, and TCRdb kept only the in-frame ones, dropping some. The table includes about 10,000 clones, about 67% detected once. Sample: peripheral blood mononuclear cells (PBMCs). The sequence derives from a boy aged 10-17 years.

DNA for the CDR3: TGTGCCAGAAGCGGAAAGGGACAGGGGGGCTTTAGCAATCAGCCCCAGCATTTT. Translated: CARSGKGQGGFSNQPQHF. The gene calls are TRBV5-3 and TRBJ1-5; 11 positions match TRBD1. TRBV5-3 is an ORF; its function is uncertain. CDR3 size: 18 residues. Unmatched junction bases numbered 9, after V lost 4 bases and J lost 0 bases.